A selection of T cell receptor beta chains follows, all from one sample in a study of patients and donors after allogeneic stem cell transplantation. MiXCR, run by TCRdb on the RT-PCR reads, gives a single entry per CDR3 protein. This table holds about 960,000 distinct CDR3 sequences, more than 15% found once. Sequences were obtained from blood, either unsorted or a sorted T cell fraction (not recorded which). The receptor set was obtained from a human donor who was either an allogeneic HSCT recipient or a stem cell or donor lymphocyte infusion donor (not recorded which). It is not recorded whose cells these are; they may come from a transplant donor. Both conserved end residues are part of each CDR3. D genes are given only for firm matches. Clone size is not always given. Where it is, it says once, few, many or a class for expanded clones.

abundance,v_gene,j_gene,d_gene,CDR3nt,CDR3aa
-,TRBV10-3,TRBJ2-3,-,TGTGCCATCAGTGAAACCCAGGTACAAACAGATACGCAGTATTTT,CAISETQVQTDTQYF
few,TRBV5-6,TRBJ2-5,-,TGTGCCAGCAGCTCGCGCAGACAACGGAACCAAGAGACCCAGTACTTC,CASSSRRQRNQETQYF
few,TRBV20-1,TRBJ2-7,-,TGCAGTGCTAGAGCGGCTAGCAAGAGCTCCTACGAGCAGTACTTC,CSARAASKSSYEQYF
many,TRBV10-3,TRBJ2-3,TRBD1,TGTGCCATCAGTGGGGGCGACAGGGGCAGCACAGATACGCAGTATTTT,CAISGGDRGSTDTQYF
few,TRBV25-1,TRBJ1-1,TRBD1,TGTGCCAGCAGTGCAACAGAGCAGGGGGCTAGTCACACTGAAGCTTTCTTT,CASSATEQGASHTEAFF
few,TRBV6-5,TRBJ1-5,TRBD1,TGTGCCAGCAGTTACTCGGGGCCAGGGGGTCAGCCCCAGCATTTT,CASSYSGPGGQPQHF
few,TRBV6-5,TRBJ1-1,-,TGTGCCAGCAGTTACTCGTTAGCGAACACTGAAGCTTTCTTT,CASSYSLANTEAFF
-,TRBV4-2,TRBJ2-5,TRBD2,TGTGCCAGCAGCCAAGATACGCCCGCTTTGAGCGGGAGAGGGAGGGAAGAGACCCAGTACTTC,CASSQDTPALSGRGREETQYF
-,TRBV6-1,TRBJ1-2,-,TGTGCCAGCAGTGGTTCCCTACAGTCCATCTACGGCTACACCTTC,CASSGSLQSIYGYTF
many,TRBV10-3,TRBJ2-5,-,TGTGCCATCAGTGGGACACAAGAGACCCAGTACTTC,CAISGTQETQYF
few,TRBV6-2/TRBV6-3,TRBJ2-1,-,TGTGCCAGCAGTTACTCGCGACTGAACAATGAGCAGTTCTTC,CASSYSRLNNEQFF
-,TRBV9,TRBJ2-1,TRBD2,TGTGCCAGCATCCGACCGGGGACTAGATTAGGTTCTGAGCAGTTCTTC,CASIRPGTRLGSEQFF
few,TRBV3-1,TRBJ1-5,-,TGTGCCAGCAGCCAACGGGGGGACCAGCCCCAGCATTTT,CASSQRGDQPQHF